This T cell receptor (beta chain) is from a study of CD8+ T cells in alopecia areata. Overall study context: For the treated group, dosing was oral tofacitinib at 5 to 10 mg twice daily. Regarding the study as a whole: Researchers reported that TCR sharing among patients proved less clear than in mice, possibly HLA-linked. Many expanded lesional clones persisted during tofacitinib (in both scalp and blood).

This clone has a handful of counts. Its antigen remains unidentified. RNA was isolated and reverse transcribed to cDNA, the sequencing template. The method was immunoSEQ multiplex PCR; TCRdb's version includes in-frame clones alone and lacks a portion of them. The table has approximately 200,000 clones, around 43% seen once. Treatment meaning: oral pan-JAK inhibitor, 5-10 mg twice daily. The TCR originated in a human donor with alopecia areata. The specimen was CD4+ T cells sorted from blood, collected at approximately week 36, from a patient treated with tofacitinib.

This chain's CDR3 is CASSLAPGPVSGANVLTF. The CDR3 DNA reads TGTGCCAGCAGCTTAGCCCCAGGACCAGTCTCTGGGGCCAACGTCCTGACTTTC. The chain employs TRBV7-8 and TRBJ2-6; no definite D call. The CDR3 consists of 18 residues. Per germline, CDR1 SGHVS and CDR2 FQNEAQ. Trimming left V 0 bases short and J 0 bases short, with 12 bases between. The full variable domain, its missing parts supplied by reference TRBV7-8 and TRBJ2-6, is GAGVSQSPRYKVAKRGQDVALRCDPISGHVSLFWYQQALGQGPEFLTYFQNEAQLDKSGLPSDRFFAERPEGSVSTLKIQRTQQEDSAVYLCASSLAPGPVSGANVLTFGAGSRLTVL.